What follows are 27 T cell receptor beta chains derived from one specimen sequenced in a study of cytomegalovirus exposure and HLA in healthy donors (TCRdb year 2017). The library relied on the immunoSEQ multiplex PCR assay. Sourced from immuneACCESS, this table was stored by TCRdb with only in-frame sequences that have V and J called. A share of the clones is absent; for the studies checked, an unresolved V gene accounts for under half, and the remainder has no known explanation. Recorded for this sample are some 100,000 clones; about 88% of them occurred a single time. 4% to 5.5% of the sample rests with the top ten. The specimen sequenced was PBMCs. The receptors originated from a man between 18 and 35 years old in good health and CMV-seropositive.

The CDR3 here is CASTGGRYDNYGYTF. Here the CDR3 DNA reads TGTGCCAGCACAGGGGGGCGATACGATAACTATGGCTACACCTTC. This chain connects TRBV6-6 to TRBJ1-2; TRBD1 agrees at 7 bases. The CDR3 runs to 15 residues. Losses at the gene ends were 7 bases for V and 1 base for J; bases not matched to a gene: 9. CDR1 MNHNY and CDR2 SVGAGI come from the germline V gene (reference sequence).

The chain is built from TRBV10-2 and TRBJ1-5, with D perhaps TRBD1 (6 bases). Trimming pared 7 bases from V and 7 bases from J, leaving 11 bases between. The CDR3 contains 12 residues. Germline CDR1 is WSHSY and CDR2 is SAAADI. CDR3 DNA: TGCGCCAGCAAACAGGGAGTCCAGCCCCAGCATTTT. Its translation is CASKQGVQPQHF.

As regards this clone: One end of the junction fails to match germline, which may point to a read error. This chain links TRBV5-1 with TRBJ1-1; no firm D call. The CDR3 is 15 residues long. In germline, CDR1 is SGHRS, CDR2 YFSETQ. CDR3 residues: CATSLAGYLNTEAFF. The CDR3 DNA follows: TGCGCCACCAGCTTAGCGGGTTACCTGAACACTGAAGCTTTCTTT.

This chain joins TRBV7-9 and TRBJ2-7; TRBD1 matches at 11 bases. J gave up 2 bases and V 8 bases, and 11 bases lay outside the gene matches. The CDR3 runs to 16 residues. Germline V gene lookup returns CDR1 SEHNR and CDR2 FQNEAQ (reference sequence). CDR3 sequence: CASGGTGGSHPYEQYF. For the CDR3, the DNA is TGTGCCAGCGGAGGGACAGGGGGTTCCCATCCCTACGAGCAGTACTTC.

V gene TRBV4-3 combines with J gene TRBJ2-7; D is possibly TRBD2 (6 bases). The CDR3 covers 15 residues. Germline V CDR1 and CDR2: LGHNA, YSLEER. Trimming took off 1 base at V and 5 bases at J, with 15 bases between the two ends. The CDR3 DNA reads as TGCGCCAGCAGCCAAGCACTAGCAGTGATACACGAGCAGTACTTC. It specifies CASSQALAVIHEQYF.

The chain links TRBV30 to TRBJ2-7; D perhaps matches TRBD2 (5 bases). Germline V gives CDR1 GTSNPN, CDR2 SVGIG (reference sequence). The CDR3 is 13 residues long. The V and J ends lost 0 bases and 5 bases respectively, with 11 bases between them. The CDR3 region is CAWSVTRANEQYF. The CDR3 coding sequence is TGTGCCTGGAGTGTAACGCGGGCAAACGAGCAGTACTTC. The full variable domain, completed using reference TRBV30 and TRBJ2-7, is SQTIHQWPATLVQPVGSPLSLECTVEGTSNPNLYWYRQAAGRGLQLLFYSVGIGQISSEVPQNLSASRPQDRQFILSSKKLLLSDSGFYLCAWSVTRANEQYFGPGTRLTVT.

This chain joins TRBV18 and TRBJ1-1; D remains ambiguous. Germline loops: CDR1 KGHSH, CDR2 LQKENI. The CDR3 extends over 13 amino acids. V was clipped by 0 bases and J by 8 bases, with 10 bases between them. In DNA, the CDR3 is TGTGCCAGCTCACCACCCCTTTCTAGCGAAGCTTTCTTT. Its protein is CASSPPLSSEAFF.

The chain recombines TRBV6-1 with TRBJ2-7, with a tentative D call TRBD1 (5 bases). CDR1 and CDR2 (germline): MNHNS, SASEGT. The V gene lost 7 bases and the J gene lost 5 bases, with 21 bases spanning the gap. CDR3 length: 15 residues. CDR3 amino acids: CASTKKVIGVHEQYF. The DNA of the CDR3 is TGTGCCAGCACGAAGAAGGTTATAGGGGTCCACGAGCAGTACTTC.

The chain uses TRBV2 and TRBJ2-5, with D maybe TRBD1 (6 bases). V dropped 7 bases and J dropped 5 bases, with 11 bases sitting between them. Germline-derived CDR1 and CDR2 are SNHLY and FYNNEI. The CDR3 runs to 12 residues. The chain's CDR3 is CASTGVGETQYF. Written as DNA, the CDR3 is TGTGCCAGCACAGGGGTCGGGGAGACCCAGTACTTC. Combining the CDR3 with reference TRBV2 and TRBJ2-5 gives the whole variable domain EPEVTQTPSHQVTQMGQEVILRCVPISNHLYFYWYRQILGQKVEFLVSFYNNEISEKSEIFDDQFSVERPDGSNFTLKIRSTKLEDSAMYFCASTGVGETQYFGPGTRLLVL.

This clone occurred a few times. The V and J genes are TRBV10-1 and TRBJ2-2; a possible D gene is TRBD1 (6 bases). Germline V gene data show CDR1 as WNHNN and CDR2 as SYGVQD (reference sequence). Deletions cut 6 bases from V and 0 bases from J, with 8 bases between. The CDR3 sequence is 14 residues long. The CDR3 DNA reads TGCGCCAGCAGGAGGACAGCGAACACCGGGGAGCTGTTTTTT. It yields the protein CASRRTANTGELFF.

V is TRBV14 and J is TRBJ2-2; no clear D. Germline V gives CDR1 SGHDN, CDR2 FVKESK. The CDR3 totals 15 residues. V gave up 5 bases and J gave up 3 bases, with 13 bases separating them. CDR3: CASSESEHYTGELFF. For the CDR3, the DNA is TGTGCCAGCAGCGAAAGCGAACATTACACCGGGGAGCTGTTTTTT.

Note on this clone: One end of the junction varies from germline; a read error may be responsible. The chain recombines TRBV6-1 with TRBJ2-2; 8 bases match TRBD1. The CDR3 is 13 residues long. Germline CDR1 MNHNS, CDR2 SASEGT. CDR3 in amino acids: CASLGQARGGLFF. The CDR3 DNA follows: TGTGCCAGCCTGGGACAGGCGCGAGGGGGGCTGTTTTTT.

The chain joins TRBV9 to TRBJ2-3; a weak D match, TRBD1 (5 bases). The CDR3 is made up of 15 amino acids. Germline V gene sequence: CDR1 SGDLS, CDR2 YYNGEE. Trimming shortened V by 0 bases and J by 3 bases, and 11 bases separated the two germline ends. This chain's CDR3 is CASSVEGLGTDTQYF. The CDR3 DNA follows: TGTGCCAGCAGCGTAGAGGGGTTAGGGACAGATACGCAGTATTTT. The whole variable domain, filled in from reference TRBV9 and TRBJ2-3, reads DSGVTQTPKHLITATGQRVTLRCSPRSGDLSVYWYQQSLDQGLQFLIQYYNGEERAKGNILERFSAQQFPDLHSELNLSSLELGDSALYFCASSVEGLGTDTQYFGPGTRLTVL.

The V and J genes are TRBV5-6 and TRBJ2-1; 9 nucleotides match TRBD1. Germline V gene sequence: CDR1 SGHDT, CDR2 YYEEEE. V was clipped by 4 bases and J by 7 bases; unmatched bases: 12. The CDR3 consists of 16 residues. The CDR3 coding sequence is TGTGCCAGCAGCCTAGGAAGACAGGGGGAATCTAATGAGCAGTTCTTC. Translated, it gives CASSLGRQGESNEQFF.

This clone was observed once. The chain recombines TRBV2 with TRBJ1-6; D gene unclear. The CDR3 is 16 amino acids. Germline V gene sequence: CDR1 SNHLY, CDR2 FYNNEI. Trimming removed 9 bases at V and 5 bases at J, with 20 bases between. The CDR3 sequence is CARAAGPLGNNSPLHF. DNA of the CDR3: TGTGCCAGGGCCGCGGGCCCGTTGGGTAATAATTCACCCCTCCACTTT.

The chain has TRBV5-6 and TRBJ2-7, with D possibly TRBD1 on 6 matching bases. Germline V gene data show CDR1 as SGHDT and CDR2 as YYEEEE. The CDR3 runs 13 residues. Trimming removed 4 bases from V and 2 bases from J, with 10 bases in between. For the CDR3, the DNA is TGTGCCAGCAGCGGGGGACACGCCTACGAGCAGTACTTC. Its translation is CASSGGHAYEQYF.

The CDR3, as DNA: TGTGCCAGCAAGGGGACTAGCGGGGTCTGGAACACCGGGGAGCTGTTTTTT. As protein: CASKGTSGVWNTGELFF. This chain connects TRBV5-8 to TRBJ2-2; 13 bases align to TRBD2. This CDR3 has 17 amino acids. The germline gives CDR1 SGHTS, CDR2 YDEGEE. The ends lost 6 bases at V and 1 base at J; junction bases unmatched: 6.

The chain uses TRBV11-2 and TRBJ2-3; D is possibly TRBD2 (5 bases). The CDR3 sequence is 15 residues long. The germline V and J ends were trimmed by 5 bases and 7 bases, with 19 bases remaining between them. Germline CDR1 and CDR2: SGHAT and FQNNGV. The CDR3 sequence is CASSPLPNEGYTQYF. DNA for the CDR3: TGTGCCAGCAGCCCCCTTCCCAATGAGGGTTATACGCAGTATTTT.

The J gene is TRBJ1-1, the V gene TRBV6-5, with 7 nucleotides matching TRBD1. The ends lost 2 bases at V and 9 bases at J; junction bases unmatched: 3. Germline V gives CDR1 MNHEY, CDR2 SVGAGI. This CDR3 spans 12 amino acids. The CDR3 spells CASSYPRGQAFF. CDR3 in DNA: TGTGCCAGCAGTTACCCAAGGGGGCAAGCTTTCTTT.

CDR3 loop: CASSTPLEGGRQYF. The CDR3 coding sequence is TGTGCCAGCAGTACACCACTAGAAGGAGGGAGGCAGTACTTC. The chain has TRBV6-1 and TRBJ2-7, with D perhaps TRBD2 (6 bases). The CDR3 runs to 14 residues. The V gene lost 5 bases and the J gene lost 9 bases, with 20 bases spanning the gap. The germline V gene encodes CDR1 MNHNS and CDR2 SASEGT.

The chain employs TRBV4-2 and TRBJ2-3; the D gene is possibly TRBD2 (7 bases). The CDR3 is 15 residues long. The V and J ends lost 2 bases and 6 bases respectively, with 15 bases between them. CDR1 and CDR2 (germline): LGHNA, YNFKEQ. The CDR3 coding sequence is TGTGCCAGCAGCCAAAGCACGGGGGGCGTTGATACGCAGTATTTT. This codes for CASSQSTGGVDTQYF.

V usage is TRBV4-2 and J usage is TRBJ1-5; possible D gene TRBD1, 6 bases. This CDR3 spans 14 amino acids. With 1 base removed from V and 7 bases from J, the gap between germline ends came to 11 bases. Germline CDR1 is LGHNA and CDR2 is YNFKEQ. The CDR3: CASSQVDSAQPQHF. The CDR3 DNA follows: TGTGCCAGCAGCCAAGTGGACAGTGCCCAGCCCCAGCATTTT.

This chain uses TRBV2 with TRBJ2-5, with 8 bases that match TRBD1. The CDR3 contains 15 residues. The ends lost 6 bases at V and 4 bases at J; junction bases unmatched: 10. Germline CDR1 and CDR2: SNHLY and FYNNEI. CDR3 amino acids: CASSPGGPGSETQYF. In DNA form, the CDR3 reads TGTGCCAGCAGCCCAGGGGGCCCGGGGTCAGAGACCCAGTACTTC.

The CDR3 spells CASSSRGFEETQYF. The CDR3 region has the DNA TGTGCCAGCAGCTCGAGGGGGTTTGAAGAGACCCAGTACTTC. The rearrangement uses TRBV9 and TRBJ2-5; D may be TRBD1 (6 bases). This CDR3 contains 14 residues. V dropped 4 bases and J dropped 3 bases, with 13 bases sitting between them. Looked up from germline, CDR1 is SGDLS and CDR2 is YYNGEE.

This clone has just a few counts. The V call is TRBV19, the J call TRBJ1-2; D might be TRBD1 (6 bases). CDR3 length equals 14 residues. The germline V gene encodes CDR1 LNHDA and CDR2 SQIVND (reference sequence). With 7 bases removed from V and 4 bases from J, the gap between germline ends came to 16 bases. The CDR3 loop reads CASTRDTRFYGYTF. DNA of the CDR3: TGTGCCAGTACTAGGGACACGAGATTCTATGGCTACACCTTC. Variable domain in full (rest from reference TRBV19 and TRBJ1-2): DGGITQSPKYLFRKEGQNVTLSCEQNLNHDAMYWYRQDPGQGLRLIYYSQIVNDFQKGDIAEGYSVSREKKESFPLTVTSAQKNPTAFYLCASTRDTRFYGYTFGSGTRLTVV.

The chain carries TRBV6-1 and TRBJ2-3; TRBD1 aligns across 8 bases. V lost 8 bases to trimming and J lost 3 bases; unmatched junction nucleotides: 7. CDR3 length equals 14 residues. Germline V gene data show CDR1 as MNHNS and CDR2 as SASEGT. For the CDR3, the DNA is TGTGCCAGCGGGGGACAGGACAGTACAGATACGCAGTATTTT. This encodes CASGGQDSTDTQYF.

The V and J genes are TRBV7-2 and TRBJ1-5; D remains ambiguous. Trimming took off 4 bases at V and 7 bases at J, with 8 bases between the two ends. The CDR3 loop spans 12 amino acids. Per germline, CDR1 SGHTA and CDR2 FQGNSA. The CDR3 sequence is CASSSPRQPQHF. The CDR3 DNA sequence: TGTGCCAGCAGCTCCCCTCGGCAGCCCCAGCATTTT.